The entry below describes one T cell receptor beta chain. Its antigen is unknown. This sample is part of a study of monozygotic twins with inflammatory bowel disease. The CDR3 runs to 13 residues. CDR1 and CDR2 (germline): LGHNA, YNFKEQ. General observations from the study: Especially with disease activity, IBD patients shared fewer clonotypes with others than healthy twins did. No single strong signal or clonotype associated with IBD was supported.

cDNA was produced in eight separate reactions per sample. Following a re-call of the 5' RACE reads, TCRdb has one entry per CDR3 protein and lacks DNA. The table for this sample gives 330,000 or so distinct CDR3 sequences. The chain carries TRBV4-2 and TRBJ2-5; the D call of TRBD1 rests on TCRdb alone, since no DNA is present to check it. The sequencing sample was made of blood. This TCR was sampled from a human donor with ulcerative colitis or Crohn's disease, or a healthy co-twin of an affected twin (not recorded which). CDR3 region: CASSQDPQKTQYF.